The entry below gives a single TCR beta chain sequence along with its context. Its specificity is not known. Germline assignment: CDR1 GTSNPN and CDR2 SVGIG (reference sequence). The CDR3 is 16 amino acids. After removal of 0 bases from V and 0 bases from J, the junction contained 2 bases not matched to a gene. This sample is drawn from a study of post-analysis software for immune sequencing data. Study conclusions and caveats: Significantly lower normalized Chao1 diversity was found in patients with multiple sclerosis relative to controls. The five TRBV segments detected at higher frequency in patients than in controls included TRBV5-6, TRBV5-1 and TRBV20-1.

Presence of unique molecular identifiers characterized the TCR beta cDNA libraries. T cells numbering roughly 0.95 to 10 million gave rise to around 460,000 cDNA molecules. MiXCR, run by TCRdb on the PCR reads, gives a single entry per CDR3 protein. This sample has about 160,000 distinct CDR3 sequences, with under 40% found just once. V is TRBV30 and J is TRBJ2-6; 7 nucleotides match TRBD1. The material was blood, obtained after autologous hematopoietic stem cell transplantation. The clonotype was recovered from a girl aged 10-17 years with multiple sclerosis. The CDR3 sequence: CAWSVGTASGANVLTF. The CDR3, as DNA: TGTGCCTGGAGTGTCGGGACAGCCTCTGGGGCCAACGTCCTGACTTTC. The full variable domain, with the rest looked up from reference TRBV30 and TRBJ2-6, is SQTIHQWPATLVQPVGSPLSLECTVEGTSNPNLYWYRQAAGRGLQLLFYSVGIGQISSEVPQNLSASRPQDRQFILSSKKLLLSDSGFYLCAWSVGTASGANVLTFGAGSRLTVL.